Included here is one TCR beta chain sequence, with context. Its antigen remains unknown. V lost 3 bases to trimming and J lost 3 bases, with 16 bases between them. The CDR3 runs to 16 residues. The V gene's germline CDR1 is LGHDT and CDR2 YNNKEL (reference sequence). The data are from a study of T cell responses to AZD1222 COVID-19 vaccine. Assay: immunoSEQ multiplex PCR; the TCRdb copy retains only in-frame clones and omits some. The repertoire holds 65,000 to 90,000 clones, roughly 87% seen once, with approximately 1.3% in the top ten. Whole-study findings and limits: Variant regions that are unmutated are reportedly the target of nearly half of spike-specific TCRs.

The sequences come from peripheral blood, collected 28 days after the second AZD1222 dose. The TCR originated in an adult who received the AZD1222 COVID-19 vaccine. The rearrangement uses TRBV3-1 (or the pseudogene TRBV3-2) and TRBJ2-3, with D perhaps assigned TRBD1 or TRBD2 (7 bases each). CDR3 nucleotide sequence: TGTGCCAGCAGCCATCACAGGGGCGGGAGTACAGATACGCAGTATTTT. Amino acid sequence: CASSHHRGGSTDTQYF.